The clone carrying this T cell receptor (beta chain) was counted a few times. Its target is unknown. The sample comes from a study of post-analysis software for immune sequencing data. Study-level points and caveats: Patients carried several TRBV segments more frequently than controls did, and TRBV5-6, TRBV5-1 and TRBV20-1 were among them.

This CDR3 spans 12 amino acids. The germline CDR1 and CDR2 sequences are MNHEY and SVGAGI. V lost 7 bases and J lost 10, with 16 bases in between. Unique-molecular-identifier-tagged TCR beta cDNA libraries were used. TCRdb redid the calling of the PCR reads with MiXCR, one entry per CDR3 protein. The sample has over 700,000 distinct CDR3 sequences, 30% seen once. The sequence came from a girl aged 5 to 17 with multiple sclerosis. The sample taken for sequencing was blood. The J gene is TRBJ1-1, the V gene TRBV6-5; D ambiguous. The CDR3 reads CASIDGFVGAFF. CDR3 coding DNA: TGTGCCAGCATCGACGGCTTTGTCGGAGCTTTCTTT.